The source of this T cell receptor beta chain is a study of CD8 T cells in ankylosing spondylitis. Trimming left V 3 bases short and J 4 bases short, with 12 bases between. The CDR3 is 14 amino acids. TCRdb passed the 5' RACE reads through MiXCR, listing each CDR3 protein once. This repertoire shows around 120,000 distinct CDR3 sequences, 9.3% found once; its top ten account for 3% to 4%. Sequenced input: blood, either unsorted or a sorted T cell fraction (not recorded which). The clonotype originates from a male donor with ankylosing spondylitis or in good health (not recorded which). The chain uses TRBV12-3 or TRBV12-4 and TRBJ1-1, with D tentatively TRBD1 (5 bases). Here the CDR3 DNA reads TGTGCCAGCAGTTTTCGTCCAGGGAGCACTGAAGCTTTCTTT. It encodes CASSFRPGSTEAFF.